This is a list of T cell receptor beta chains from one sample in a study of blood T cell repertoires in COVID-19. The repertoire was sequenced with immunoSEQ multiplex PCR; TCRdb's copy has only in-frame clones and lacks some. The table lists approximately 70,000 clones, around three quarters of them singletons. Sequencing input: peripheral blood. These TCRs come from a man aged 55 to 70 with active or convalescent COVID-19. The CDR3 runs from the conserved cysteine through the conserved F or W. D genes are given only for firm matches. Not every row has a clone size; where given, it reads once, few, many or a size class.

abundance: -; v_gene: TRBV6-2/TRBV6-3; j_gene: TRBJ2-7; d_gene: -; CDR3aa: CASRPRGISYEQYF; CDR3nt: TGTGCCAGCCGCCCTCGGGGGATCTCCTACGAGCAGTACTTC
abundance: few; v_gene: TRBV19; j_gene: TRBJ1-2; d_gene: -; CDR3aa: CASTQSHGYTF; CDR3nt: TGTGCCAGTACCCAAAGCCATGGCTACACCTTC
abundance: -; v_gene: TRBV1; j_gene: TRBJ1-2; d_gene: -; CDR3aa: CTSSQASTEANYGYTF; CDR3nt: TGCACCAGCAGCCAAGCCTCGACAGAAGCTAACTATGGCTACACCTTC
abundance: -; v_gene: TRBV9; j_gene: TRBJ2-3; d_gene: TRBD1; CDR3aa: CASSVVRGTGGSTDTQYF; CDR3nt: TGTGCCAGCAGCGTTGTGAGAGGGACAGGGGGAAGCACAGATACGCAGTATTTT
abundance: -; v_gene: TRBV16; j_gene: TRBJ2-7; d_gene: -; CDR3aa: CASKVGQGPYEQYF; CDR3nt: TGTGCCAGCAAGGTGGGGCAGGGCCCTTACGAGCAGTACTTC
abundance: -; v_gene: TRBV5-5; j_gene: TRBJ2-1; d_gene: -; CDR3aa: CASSYRDNLFF; CDR3nt: TGTGCCAGCAGCTACCGGGACAATCTGTTCTTC
abundance: -; v_gene: TRBV3-1/TRBV3-2; j_gene: TRBJ2-2; d_gene: TRBD1; CDR3aa: CASSPQTGQGYTGELFF; CDR3nt: TGTGCCAGCAGCCCCCAAACGGGACAGGGGTACACCGGGGAGCTGTTTTTT
abundance: -; v_gene: TRBV6-5; j_gene: TRBJ2-7; d_gene: TRBD1; CDR3aa: CATRQGDGKQYF; CDR3nt: TGTGCCACACGACAGGGGGATGGGAAGCAGTACTTC
abundance: few; v_gene: TRBV24-1; j_gene: TRBJ2-3; d_gene: -; CDR3aa: CATSDRDSDTQYF; CDR3nt: TGTGCCACCAGTGACCGTGACTCAGATACGCAGTATTTT
abundance: -; v_gene: TRBV7-9; j_gene: TRBJ1-6; d_gene: -; CDR3aa: CASSSGTYNSPLHF; CDR3nt: TGTGCCAGCAGCTCCGGGACTTATAATTCACCCCTCCACTTT
abundance: -; v_gene: TRBV10-2; j_gene: TRBJ1-1; d_gene: TRBD1; CDR3aa: CASSVTGGIEAFF; CDR3nt: TGCGCCAGCAGTGTAACAGGGGGCATTGAAGCTTTCTTT
abundance: -; v_gene: TRBV30; j_gene: TRBJ1-5; d_gene: TRBD1; CDR3aa: CAWSIGLTGDGQPQHF; CDR3nt: TGTGCCTGGAGTATAGGACTAACAGGGGACGGTCAGCCCCAGCATTTT
abundance: -; v_gene: TRBV28; j_gene: TRBJ1-2; d_gene: -; CDR3aa: CASSHRLNYGYTF; CDR3nt: TGTGCCAGCAGTCACCGACTAAACTATGGCTACACCTTC
abundance: -; v_gene: TRBV12-3/TRBV12-4; j_gene: TRBJ1-1; d_gene: -; CDR3aa: CASRGLTEAFF; CDR3nt: TGTGCCAGCAGGGGGCTTACAGAAGCTTTCTTT
abundance: -; v_gene: TRBV7-3; j_gene: TRBJ2-3; d_gene: TRBD1; CDR3aa: CASSLTLSSLGQYTDTQYF; CDR3nt: TGTGCCAGCAGCTTAACGTTGAGTTCCCTGGGACAGTACACAGATACGCAGTATTTT
abundance: -; v_gene: TRBV10-3; j_gene: TRBJ1-4; d_gene: -; CDR3aa: CAISESADINEKLFF; CDR3nt: TGTGCCATCAGTGAGTCGGCGGATATTAATGAAAAACTGTTTTTT
abundance: -; v_gene: TRBV9; j_gene: TRBJ1-2; d_gene: -; CDR3aa: CASSVERGFYGYTF; CDR3nt: TGTGCCAGCAGCGTAGAGCGGGGTTTCTATGGCTACACCTTC
abundance: once; v_gene: TRBV4-3; j_gene: TRBJ2-7; d_gene: TRBD2; CDR3aa: CASSQAFRGESYEQYF; CDR3nt: TGCGCCAGCAGCCAAGCTTTCCGGGGGGAGAGCTACGAGCAGTACTTC
abundance: -; v_gene: TRBV9; j_gene: TRBJ2-2; d_gene: -; CDR3aa: CASSVGHMNTGELFF; CDR3nt: TGTGCCAGCAGCGTGGGACACATGAACACCGGGGAGCTGTTTTTT
abundance: -; v_gene: TRBV28; j_gene: TRBJ1-2; d_gene: TRBD1; CDR3aa: CASSNLGQETFNYGYTF; CDR3nt: TGTGCCAGCAGTAATTTGGGACAGGAGACTTTTAACTATGGCTACACCTTC
abundance: -; v_gene: TRBV24-1; j_gene: TRBJ1-5; d_gene: -; CDR3aa: CATSALGGQPQHF; CDR3nt: TGTGCCACCAGTGCCCTCGGAGGCCAGCCCCAGCATTTT
abundance: -; v_gene: TRBV19; j_gene: TRBJ1-6; d_gene: TRBD1; CDR3aa: CASSKQGATSYNSPLHF; CDR3nt: TGTGCCAGTAGTAAACAGGGGGCCACCTCCTATAATTCACCCCTCCACTTT
abundance: -; v_gene: TRBV30; j_gene: TRBJ1-2; d_gene: -; CDR3aa: CAWSVSTESYTF; CDR3nt: TGTGCCTGGAGTGTATCGACAGAGAGCTACACCTTC
abundance: -; v_gene: TRBV6-5; j_gene: TRBJ2-3; d_gene: -; CDR3aa: CASSYSTAGTDTQYF; CDR3nt: TGTGCCAGCAGTTACTCGACAGCTGGCACAGATACGCAGTATTTT